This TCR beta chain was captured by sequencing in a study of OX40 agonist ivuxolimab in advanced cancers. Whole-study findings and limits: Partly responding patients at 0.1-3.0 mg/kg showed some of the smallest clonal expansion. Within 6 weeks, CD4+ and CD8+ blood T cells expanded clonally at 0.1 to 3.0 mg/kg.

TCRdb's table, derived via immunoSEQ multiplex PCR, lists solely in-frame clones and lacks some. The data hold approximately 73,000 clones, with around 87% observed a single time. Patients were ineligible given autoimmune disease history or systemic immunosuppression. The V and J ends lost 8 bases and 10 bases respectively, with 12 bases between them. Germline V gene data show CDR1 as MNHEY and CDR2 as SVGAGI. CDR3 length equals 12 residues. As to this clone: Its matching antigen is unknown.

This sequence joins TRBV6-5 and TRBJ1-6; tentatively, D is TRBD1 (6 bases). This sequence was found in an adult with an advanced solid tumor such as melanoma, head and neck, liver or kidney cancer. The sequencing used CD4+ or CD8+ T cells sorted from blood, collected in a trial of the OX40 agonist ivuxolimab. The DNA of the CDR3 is TGTGCCAGCGGCAGGGACAAATCACCCCTCCACTTT. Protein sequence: CASGRDKSPLHF.